This T cell receptor beta chain appears in the sequencing data of a study of blood T cell repertoires in COVID-19. Turning to the study itself: Collection of acute and convalescent COVID-19 samples took place in the United States, Italy and Spain. From T cells, B-cell-depleted T cells, or PBMCs came the material, which was cDNA or gDNA.

Repertoires were generated with immunoSEQ multiplex PCR, while TCRdb's copy carries only in-frame clones and drops some. The sample holds about 120,000 clones; 60% to 80% are singletons and the top ten take 7.9%. This CDR3 is built from 12 residues. The V gene lost 2 bases and the J gene lost 4 bases, with 5 bases spanning the gap. The germline CDR1 and CDR2 sequences are LGHDT and YNNKEL (reference sequence). The specimen sequenced was peripheral blood. The clonotype was recovered from a human donor in a cohort sampled during active COVID-19. The chain links TRBV3-1 (or the pseudogene TRBV3-2) to TRBJ1-2; D unclear. The CDR3 coding sequence is TGTGCCAGCAGCCAACCAGGCTATGGCTACACCTTC. This encodes CASSQPGYGYTF.